Described below is a single T cell receptor (beta chain) sequence and its context. This entry comes from a study of spatial heterogeneity in lung cancer. In TCRdb, the 5' RACE reads were re-called with MiXCR into one record per CDR3 protein. Of more than 80,000 distinct CDR3 sequences in the sample, about 12% are singletons; the top ten hold about 38%. Stated time point: sample taken at primary tumor resection. The study sequenced unsorted whole RNA from tumor, nontumor lung or frozen PBMC. CDR3 length equals 13 residues. CDR1 SQVTM and CDR2 ANQGSEA come from the germline V gene. Trimming removed 1 base from V and 2 bases from J, with 8 bases in between.

This rearrangement joins TRBV29-1 to TRBJ1-2; D remains unclear. The receptor was derived from a male donor with early-stage non-small cell lung cancer. The sequencing here drew on PBMCs, taken at surgery. The CDR3 DNA sequence: TGCAGCGTTGAAGTCGTGACCAACTATGGCTACACCTTC. Encoded protein: CSVEVVTNYGYTF.